A selection of T cell receptor beta chains follows, all from one sample in a study of blood T cell repertoires in COVID-19. TCRdb keeps only in-frame clones here, not all; method: immunoSEQ multiplex PCR. The sample contains 250,000 to 300,000 clones, around 81% of which appear only once. The sequenced sample consisted of peripheral blood. The receptor source for this set is a woman in her fifties or sixties with active or convalescent COVID-19. Both conserved end residues are part of each CDR3. A D gene is named only where the DNA matches it firmly. The size of a clone is reported for some rows only, either as once, few or many, or as a class for expanded clones.

v_gene	j_gene	d_gene	abundance	CDR3aa	CDR3nt
TRBV3-1/TRBV3-2	TRBJ2-1	NA	NA	CASSQAGGEQFF	TGTGCCAGCAGCCAAGCGGGTGGTGAGCAGTTCTTC
TRBV12-3/TRBV12-4	TRBJ1-5	NA	NA	CASSPGIGPQHF	TGTGCCAGCAGTCCAGGGATCGGGCCCCAGCATTTT
TRBV7-9	TRBJ2-5	TRBD2	NA	CASSLLAGGGQETQYF	TGTGCCAGCAGCTTACTAGCGGGGGGCGGCCAAGAGACCCAGTACTTC
TRBV7-9	TRBJ2-3	NA	NA	CASSLEGRATDTQYF	TGTGCCAGCAGCTTAGAGGGCAGGGCTACAGATACGCAGTATTTT
TRBV7-8	TRBJ1-2	TRBD1	NA	CASSGRTGGGYTF	TGTGCCAGCAGCGGACGGACAGGGGGCGGCTACACCTTC
TRBV6-2/TRBV6-3	TRBJ2-7	NA	NA	CASSSMTESYEQYF	TGTGCCAGCAGTTCCATGACAGAGTCCTACGAGCAGTACTTC
TRBV5-6	TRBJ1-1	TRBD1	NA	CASSLGSGGTEAFF	TGTGCCAGCAGCTTGGGATCAGGGGGAACTGAAGCTTTCTTT
TRBV6-6	TRBJ1-2	TRBD1	NA	CASSYDRGRNYGYTF	TGTGCCAGCAGTTACGACAGGGGGCGAAACTATGGCTACACCTTC
TRBV10-2	TRBJ1-1	NA	few	CASRLGQWDTEAFF	TGCGCCAGCAGACTGGGACAATGGGACACTGAAGCTTTCTTT
TRBV29-1	TRBJ1-2	NA	NA	CSVDTGNYGYTF	TGCAGCGTTGATACAGGGAACTATGGCTACACCTTC